Following are 17 T cell receptor beta chains from one sample sequenced in a study of blood T cells in healthy people across ages. A second PCR of roughly 7 to 11 cycles used a sample-barcoded 5' primer and a J-beta primer mix. TCRdb ran MiXCR on the 5' RACE reads and lists one entry per CDR3 protein. The sample lists 710,000 or so distinct CDR3 sequences; 20% to 25% were seen once. Sequencing was done on a sample of blood. Source of these receptors: a man between 70 and 80 years old in good health.

At least ten counts were recorded for this clonotype. This chain connects TRBV7-2 to TRBJ1-2; no clear D. The CDR3 loop spans 13 amino acids. Germline V gene lookup returns CDR1 SGHTA and CDR2 FQGNSA. V dropped 4 bases and J dropped 3 bases, with 9 bases sitting between them. The CDR3 DNA sequence: TGTGCCAGCAGCTCGTGGACTGACTATGGCTACACCTTC. Amino acids: CASSSWTDYGYTF.

In this sample, this clonotype turned up a few times. The chain carries TRBV28 and TRBJ2-3, with unresolved D. Germline CDR1 and CDR2: MDHEN and SYDVKM. The CDR3 sequence is 12 residues long. Trimming pared 3 bases from V and 8 bases from J, leaving 9 bases between. This CDR3 reads CASSFDAGTQYF. CDR3 coding DNA: TGTGCCAGCAGTTTTGATGCTGGTACGCAGTATTTT.

This clonotype was picked up a small number of times. The chain couples TRBV5-6 to TRBJ2-1; the match to TRBD1 covers 8 bases. The J call may be incorrect, as the DNA end agrees better with TRBJ2-7. This CDR3 is built from 14 residues. Germline-derived CDR1 and CDR2 are SGHDT and YYEEEE. The CDR3 sequence: CASSLGTGIYEQYV. In DNA form, the CDR3 reads TGTGCCAGCAGCTTGGGGACAGGGATCTACGAGCAGTACGTC.

V gene TRBV6-2 or TRBV6-3 combines with J gene TRBJ2-5; TRBD2 matches 7 bases. The CDR3 totals 15 residues. The germline V gene encodes CDR1 MNHEY and CDR2 SVGEGT. The trim removed 4 bases at V and 3 bases at J, leaving 8 bases unmatched. CDR3 sequence: CASSFTRTREETQYF. DNA for the CDR3: TGTGCCAGCAGTTTCACACGGACTAGGGAAGAGACCCAGTACTTC.

There are many counts of this clonotype. The rearrangement links TRBV29-1 to TRBJ2-5; D could derive from TRBD1 or TRBD2 (5 bases each). V lost 7 bases to trimming and J lost 4 bases, with 13 bases between them. CDR3 size: 12 residues. In germline, CDR1 is SQVTM, CDR2 ANQGSEA. The CDR3 DNA sequence: TGCAGCGGGGGACCTTCAGGAGAGACCCAGTACTTC. Translated: CSGGPSGETQYF.

This clonotype turned up a few times. The CDR3 DNA reads TGTGCCATCAGTGACGGACAGGGTTATTCACCCCTCCACTTT. This codes for CAISDGQGYSPLHF. The V call is TRBV10-3, the J call TRBJ1-6, with TRBD1 matching over 8 bases. CDR3 size: 14 residues. Looked up from germline, CDR1 is ENHRY and CDR2 is SYGVKD. V lost 3 bases and J lost 8; bases outside the gene matches: 3.

This clonotype was counted a few times. The chain carries TRBV7-2 and TRBJ2-5, with TRBD1 matching 12 bases. The DNA end is a closer match to TRBJ2-1, so the J assignment may be wrong. The length of the CDR3 is 17 residues. Germline V gene sequence: CDR1 SGHTA, CDR2 FQGNSA. The CDR3 spells CASSNIRGQGARNEQFF. Written as DNA, the CDR3 is TGTGCCAGCAGCAACATTAGGGGACAGGGGGCCAGAAATGAGCAGTTCTTC.

There are a few counts of this clonotype. The rearrangement uses TRBV25-1 and TRBJ2-1; the D gene is possibly TRBD2 (6 bases). The germline V gene encodes CDR1 MGHDK and CDR2 SYGVNS. This CDR3 region has 14 residues. V lost 6 bases to trimming and J lost 7 bases, with 16 bases between them. In DNA, the CDR3 is TGTGCCAGCAGCCACTGGCGAGGGAGGAATGAGCAGTTCTTC. Protein: CASSHWRGRNEQFF.

The J gene is TRBJ2-5, the V gene TRBV7-9, with 8 bases identical to TRBD1. V lost 5 bases and J lost 7; bases outside the gene matches: 9. CDR1 is SEHNR, CDR2 FQNEAQ, per germline (reference sequence). The CDR3 consists of 14 residues. CDR3: CASSPGTGTGTQYF. The CDR3, as DNA: TGTGCCAGCAGCCCCGGGACAGGAACGGGGACCCAGTACTTC.

The chain has TRBV5-1 and TRBJ2-1; D is tentatively TRBD1 or TRBD2 (5 bases each). CDR3 length: 15 residues. Trimming pared 2 bases from V and 9 bases from J, leaving 18 bases between. Per the germline V gene, CDR1 is SGHRS and CDR2 is YFSETQ. As DNA, the CDR3 is TGCGCCAGCAGCTTATCGGGACCCTCCCCCACTGAGCAGTTCTTC. Amino acid sequence: CASSLSGPSPTEQFF.

This clonotype was seen more than once but under ten times. The rearrangement links TRBV9 to TRBJ1-2; a weak D match, TRBD1 (5 bases). V dropped 3 bases and J dropped 7 bases, with 10 bases sitting between them. From germline, CDR1 is SGDLS and CDR2 YYNGEE. This CDR3 has 12 amino acids. CDR3 bases: TGTGCCAGCAGCGACAACGGGGGTGGCTACACCTTC. It is translated as CASSDNGGGYTF.

This clonotype was detected a few times. The chain employs TRBV5-1 and TRBJ2-1; 9 bases match TRBD2. Trimming cost V 0 bases and J 6 bases; bases outside gene matches: 4. Germline CDR1 is SGHRS and CDR2 is YFSETQ. The CDR3 has 15 residues. The CDR3 loop reads CASSLVRGGPNEQFF. The CDR3 DNA reads TGCGCCAGCAGCTTGGTGCGGGGGGGCCCCAATGAGCAGTTCTTC.

V is TRBV20-1 and J is TRBJ1-1, with 12 positions matching TRBD1. Germline values: CDR1 DFQATT, CDR2 SNEGSKA (reference sequence). The J segment lost 3 bases and the V segment lost 3 bases, leaving 11 bases of the junction unmatched. The CDR3 covers 17 residues. The chain's CDR3 is CSARSRDRGRLYTEAFF. CDR3 nucleotide sequence: TGCAGTGCTAGGTCACGGGACAGGGGGCGCCTGTACACTGAAGCTTTCTTT.

The V and J genes are TRBV7-3 and TRBJ2-4; D is possibly TRBD1 (6 bases). In germline, CDR1 is SGHTA, CDR2 FQGTGA. The V and J ends lost 8 bases and 0 bases respectively, with 14 bases between them. This CDR3 has 15 residues. CDR3 amino acids: CASELGHLAKNIQYF. CDR3 DNA: TGTGCCAGCGAGCTGGGACACCTAGCCAAAAACATTCAGTACTTC.

The chain employs TRBV20-1 and TRBJ2-1; TRBD2 might be the D (6 bases). The CDR3 is 11 residues long. Per the germline V gene, CDR1 is DFQATT and CDR2 is SNEGSKA (reference sequence). Trimming removed 7 bases from V and 4 bases from J, with 8 bases in between. The CDR3 nucleotides are TGCAGTGGGCGGGATTACAATGAGCAGTTCTTC. It yields the protein CSGRDYNEQFF.

The gene calls are TRBV20-1 and TRBJ1-2, with D unresolved. The CDR3 has 11 amino acids. Germline V gene sequence: CDR1 DFQATT, CDR2 SNEGSKA (reference sequence). Trimming pared 6 bases from V and 4 bases from J, leaving 9 bases between. The CDR3 nucleotides read TGCAGTGCCAGATATCTCTATGGCTACACCTTC. Amino acid sequence: CSARYLYGYTF.

The V and J genes are TRBV20-1 and TRBJ2-1; TRBD2 is a possible D gene (6 bases). The length of the CDR3 is 15 residues. CDR1 and CDR2 from the germline V gene are DFQATT and SNEGSKA (reference sequence). Between the trimmed V and J ends, which lost 1 base and 5 bases, there was a span of 15 bases. CDR3 in amino acids: CSARAGLPEDNEQFF. DNA of the CDR3: TGCAGTGCTAGAGCGGGACTCCCAGAGGACAATGAGCAGTTCTTC.